These 10 T cell receptor beta chains were all obtained from the same sample, sequenced in a study of T-cell reconstitution after alpha-beta-depleted transplantation in children. Preparation of the TCRbeta library involved a method that used unique molecular identifiers. TCRdb called the PCR reads again in MiXCR, with one record for every CDR3 protein. This table holds 700,000 to 950,000 distinct CDR3 sequences, 15% to 20% found once. The sample in question was PBMCs, mostly from graft donor cells, obtained 360 days after TCRalphabeta/CD19-depleted stem cell transplant. Source of these receptors: a male patient younger than 18 who had a stem cell transplant for acute lymphoblastic leukemia, so the T cells may come from the graft donor.

This clonotype has a handful of counts. The genes are TRBV7-6 and TRBJ1-2; D uncertain. From germline, CDR1 is SGHVS and CDR2 FNYEAQ. Trimming pared 3 bases from V and 4 bases from J, leaving 21 bases between. CDR3 length: 17 residues. The CDR3 loop reads CASSFARHEKGLYGYTF. In nucleotides, the CDR3 is TGTGCCAGCAGCTTCGCTAGACACGAAAAGGGCCTCTATGGCTACACCTTC.

The J gene is TRBJ2-3, the V gene TRBV29-1, with 10 nucleotides matching TRBD1. Germline values: CDR1 SQVTM, CDR2 ANQGSEA. V trimming: 7 bases; J trimming: 2 bases; junction bases outside the gene matches: 6. CDR3 length: 14 residues. CDR3 nucleotides: TGCAGCGCCTGGACAGGGGGGTCCACAGATACGCAGTATTTT. Its translation is CSAWTGGSTDTQYF.

This clonotype was picked up a small number of times. This chain uses TRBV20-1 with TRBJ2-1, with 14 bases lining up with TRBD2. Germline CDR1 is DFQATT and CDR2 is SNEGSKA (reference sequence). Trimming took 4 bases from V and 9 from J; bases not matched to a gene: 11. There are 16 residues in the CDR3. The chain's CDR3 is CSATGRLAGGPVEQFF. As DNA, the CDR3 is TGCAGTGCTACTGGAAGACTAGCGGGAGGGCCTGTTGAGCAGTTCTTC.

V and J are TRBV7-2 and TRBJ2-5; no clear D gene. Germline assignment: CDR1 SGHTA and CDR2 FQGNSA. Deletions cut 5 bases from V and 5 bases from J, with 18 bases between. CDR3 length: 15 residues. The CDR3 bases are TGTGCCAGCAGCCACGATCTCTCCGTAGGGGAGACCCAGTACTTC. Amino acids: CASSHDLSVGETQYF.

The gene calls are TRBV2 and TRBJ2-1; TRBD2 matches 8 bases. Germline V gene sequence: CDR1 SNHLY, CDR2 FYNNEI. The CDR3 length is 15 residues. Losses at the gene ends were 4 bases for V and 3 bases for J; bases not matched to a gene: 5. CDR3 amino acids: CASSAGAGVYNEQFF. For the CDR3, the DNA is TGTGCCAGCAGTGCTGGAGCGGGAGTCTACAATGAGCAGTTCTTC.

V gene TRBV11-2 combines with J gene TRBJ2-5; possibly TRBD2 for D (5 bases). CDR1 and CDR2 (germline): SGHAT, FQNNGV. With 5 bases removed from V and 2 bases from J, the gap between germline ends came to 21 bases. The CDR3 runs to 17 residues. Written as DNA, the CDR3 is TGTGCCAGCAGCGTTAGGTACGAGCGGAATAAACAAGAGACCCAGTACTTC. This translates into CASSVRYERNKQETQYF.

In this sample, this clonotype turned up a few times. This chain uses TRBV11-2 with TRBJ1-1; D is undetermined. CDR3 length: 13 residues. Germline assignment: CDR1 SGHAT and CDR2 FQNNGV. Trimming removed 2 bases at V and 5 bases at J, with 9 bases between. CDR3 loop: CASSLKLVTEAFF. CDR3 DNA: TGTGCCAGCAGCTTAAAGTTAGTGACTGAAGCTTTCTTT. Filled out from reference TRBV11-2 and TRBJ1-1, the complete variable domain reads EAGVAQSPRYKIIEKRQSVAFWCNPISGHATLYWYQQILGQGPKLLIQFQNNGVVDDSQLPKDRFSAERLKGVDSTLKIQPAKLEDSAVYLCASSLKLVTEAFFGQGTRLTVV.

This clonotype occurred a few times. The chain employs TRBV7-9 and TRBJ1-1, with 11 bases aligning to TRBD1. From germline, CDR1 is SEHNR and CDR2 FQNEAQ (reference sequence). The CDR3 covers 15 residues. V lost 5 bases, J lost 9 bases, and 11 bases stayed unmatched. CDR3 protein: CASSNPDRGLSKAFF. As DNA, the CDR3 is TGTGCCAGCAGCAACCCGGACAGGGGGCTTTCGAAAGCTTTCTTT. Based on the CDR3 plus reference TRBV7-9 and TRBJ1-1, the full variable domain is DTGVSQNPRHKITKRGQNVTFRCDPISEHNRLYWYRQTLGQGPEFLTYFQNEAQLEKSRLLSDRFSAERPKGSFSTLEIQRTEQGDSAMYLCASSNPDRGLSKAFFGQGTRLTVV.

This clonotype occurred a few times. The chain recombines TRBV3-1 with TRBJ2-3; D ambiguous. The CDR3 spans 12 residues. Trimming cost V 6 bases and J 8 bases, with 12 bases left between them. Germline V gene data show CDR1 as LGHDT and CDR2 as YNNKEL (reference sequence). For the CDR3, the DNA is TGTGCCAGCAGAGCCCCCTGGAGTACGCAGTATTTT. It yields the protein CASRAPWSTQYF.

This chain joins TRBV7-3 and TRBJ2-7; TRBD2 agrees at 7 bases. V lost 0 bases, J lost 6 bases, and 5 bases stayed unmatched. The CDR3 length is 14 residues. Germline CDR1 is SGHTA and CDR2 is FQGTGA. The CDR3 region is CASSLTRERAEQYF. DNA for the CDR3: TGTGCCAGCAGCTTAACGCGGGAGCGAGCCGAGCAGTACTTC. The full variable domain, rest sourced from reference TRBV7-3 and TRBJ2-7, is GAGVSQTPSNKVTEKGKYVELRCDPISGHTALYWYRQSLGQGPEFLIYFQGTGAADDSGLPNDRFFAVRPEGSVSTLKIQRTERGDSAVYLCASSLTRERAEQYFGPGTRLTVT.